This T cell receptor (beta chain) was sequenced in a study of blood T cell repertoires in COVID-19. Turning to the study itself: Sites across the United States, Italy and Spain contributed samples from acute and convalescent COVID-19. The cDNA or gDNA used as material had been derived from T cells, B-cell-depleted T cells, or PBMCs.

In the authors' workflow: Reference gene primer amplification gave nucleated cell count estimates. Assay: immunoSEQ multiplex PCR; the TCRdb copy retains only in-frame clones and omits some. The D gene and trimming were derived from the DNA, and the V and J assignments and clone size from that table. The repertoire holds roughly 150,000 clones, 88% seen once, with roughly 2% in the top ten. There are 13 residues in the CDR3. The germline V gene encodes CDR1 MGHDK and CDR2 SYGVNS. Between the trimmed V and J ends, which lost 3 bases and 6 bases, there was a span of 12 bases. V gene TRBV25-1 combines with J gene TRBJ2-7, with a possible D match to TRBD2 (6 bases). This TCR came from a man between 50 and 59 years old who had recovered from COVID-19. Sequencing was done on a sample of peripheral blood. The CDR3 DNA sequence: TGTGCCAGCAGTGACTTTCTGGGGGGCGAGCAGTACTTC. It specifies CASSDFLGGEQYF.